This TCR beta chain originates from a study of blood T cell repertoires in COVID-19. The overall study: COVID-19 samples, acute and convalescent, were from the United States, Italy and Spain. Sample material is recorded as cDNA or gDNA derived from T cells, B-cell-depleted T cells, or PBMCs.

The CDR3 has 15 residues. V dropped 2 bases and J dropped 4 bases, with 15 bases sitting between them. Germline V gene data show CDR1 as SGDLS and CDR2 as YYNGEE. In the study's own analysis: Amplified reference gene primers provided the basis for estimating nucleated cell counts. Profiling relied on immunoSEQ multiplex PCR, and the TCRdb table lists in-frame clones only, not all of them. That table gives V, J and clone size, and the DNA gave D and trimming. The data contain approximately 99,000 clones, 88% of them singletons. This clonotype was sampled from a human donor in a cohort sampled during active COVID-19. Sequencing input: peripheral blood. The rearrangement uses TRBV9 and TRBJ1-1, with D possibly matching TRBD1 (6 bases). CDR3 DNA: TGTGCCAGCAGCGTCAACGGGGGGCGGGCCACTGAAGCTTTCTTT. Translated, it gives CASSVNGGRATEAFF.